This TCR beta chain originates from a study of blood T cell repertoires in COVID-19. Turning to the study itself: Specimens from acute and convalescent COVID-19 originated in the United States, Italy and Spain.

Study processing details: Nucleated cell counts were estimated from reference gene primer amplification. The protocol was immunoSEQ multiplex PCR, while the TCRdb copy is restricted to in-frame clones and leaves out a portion. For V, J and clone size, that table is used; D and trimming come from the DNA. The sample has 200,000 to 300,000 clones; about 85% are singletons. J gave up 6 bases and V 4 bases, and 3 bases lay outside the gene matches. This CDR3 contains 12 residues. CDR1 is SGHTS, CDR2 YDEGEE, per germline. The chain couples TRBV5-8 to TRBJ2-7; the match to TRBD1 covers 8 bases. The source is a woman aged 55-70 years with active or convalescent COVID-19. Sequenced sample: peripheral blood. CDR3 protein: CASSGQGSEQYF. The CDR3, as DNA: TGTGCCAGCAGCGGACAGGGCTCCGAGCAGTACTTC.